These 2 T cell receptor beta chains came from one sample sequenced in a study of blood T cell repertoires in COVID-19. Sequencing was performed with immunoSEQ multiplex PCR; in TCRdb, only in-frame clones are kept and a portion is missing. Of 490,000 or so clones in the sample, 70% to 90% were seen once. Sequencing input: PBMCs or T cells enriched from blood (not recorded which). These receptors were collected from a woman aged 40 to 50 who had recovered from COVID-19.

The chain joins TRBV7-2 to TRBJ1-5, with TRBD1 as a possible D gene (5 bases). The CDR3 loop spans 14 amino acids. The V and J ends lost 5 bases and 11 bases respectively, with 19 bases between them. Germline CDR1 and CDR2: SGHTA and FQGNSA. CDR3 bases: TGTGCCAGCAGCATAGACGGGACCGGGAGGTCCCAGCATTTT. It translates to CASSIDGTGRSQHF.

The CDR3 region is CASSLAGLTYEQYF. The CDR3, as DNA: TGCGCCAGCAGCTTGGCAGGGCTAACCTACGAGCAGTACTTC. V usage is TRBV5-1 and J usage is TRBJ2-7; perhaps TRBD1 as D (5 bases). CDR3 size: 14 residues. V gave up 0 bases and J gave up 2 bases, with 9 bases separating them. Looked up from germline, CDR1 is SGHRS and CDR2 is YFSETQ.